The T cell receptor (beta chain) described here comes from a study of PD-L1 blockade in urothelial cancer. Assay used: immunoSEQ multiplex PCR; TCRdb lists only in-frame clones, some missing. The table lists some 41,000 clones, around 88% of them singletons, with around 4.2% in the top ten. Every patient provided from 1 to 8 samples, collected pretreatment and on-treatment. The CDR3 loop spans 11 amino acids. From germline, CDR1 is DFQATT and CDR2 SNEGSKA (reference sequence). Trimming left V 2 bases short and J 4 bases short, with 6 bases between. The sequence was obtained from a man older than 75 with urothelial cancer. Here the sequenced sample was PBMCs, taken around atezolizumab (anti-PD-L1) treatment. The chain couples TRBV20-1 to TRBJ2-7; a possible D gene is TRBD1 (5 bases). The DNA for the CDR3 is TGCAGTGCTAGAAAGGGGTACGAGCAGTACTTC. Its translation: CSARKGYEQYF.